This T cell receptor beta chain is drawn from a study of cytomegalovirus exposure and HLA in healthy donors. Trimming took 6 bases from V and 8 from J, leaving 13 bases between them. The CDR3 sequence is 13 residues long. Germline CDR1 is MNHEY and CDR2 is SVGAGI. The PCR ran on 60 Vbeta and 13 Jbeta primers. Clones were read by immunoSEQ multiplex PCR, and TCRdb kept only the in-frame ones, dropping some. The data show 180,000 or so clones, around 80% seen once. The sample was PBMCs. This chain uses TRBV6-5 with TRBJ1-4; no clear D gene. The sequence was obtained from a woman aged 25 to 39 in good health and CMV-seronegative. For the CDR3, the DNA is TGTGCCAGCAGCCCCGGTGCATCGGAAAAACTGTTTTTT. Translated: CASSPGASEKLFF.